The T cell receptor beta chain under discussion was sequenced for a study of control samples from healthy donors and cancer patients (dated by TCRdb to 2020 to 2021). Library preparation was by the immunoSEQ multiplex PCR assay. TCRdb took over this immuneACCESS table, retaining in-frame rearrangements with V and J assigned. Such tables are incomplete; in checked studies, under half of the missing clones stem from an unresolved V gene, and the remainder is unexplained. The sample table holds about 220,000 clones, of which over 90% were seen once. Clones ranked in the top ten supply 1.5% of the sample. According to the germline V gene, CDR1 reads SGHRS and CDR2 reads YFSETQ. Spanning cysteine to phenylalanine, the CDR3 consists of 14 amino acids. Of all the DNA, just the CDR3 is kept, 42 bases in frame from base 1. V ends up 2 bases short and J 5 bases short, with an unmatched junction base count of 5.

This clone was seen only a few times. Its cognate antigen has yet to be identified. Base qualities were left out, and no much larger clone turns up one base away. The V and J genes are TRBV5-1 and TRBJ2-5, with 8 bases matching TRBD1. This sequence was found in a man between 45 and 60 years old in good health. Material for sequencing was blood. The nucleotides read TGCGCCAGCAGCTTCTCAGGGGGCGGGGAGACCCAGTACTTC. This is translated as CASSFSGGGETQYF.